This T cell receptor beta chain was sequenced during a study of tumor-infiltrating lymphocytes in primary liver carcinoma. This clonotype was counted at least ten times. V gave up 7 bases and J gave up 3 bases; unmatched junction bases: 5. Germline V gene data show CDR1 as SNHLY and CDR2 as FYNNEI. The CDR3 loop spans 14 amino acids. Making TCR beta cDNA involved roughly 0.55 ug total RNA and a constant-region primer. Modified slightly, ARM-PCR produced TCR beta libraries over three nested multiplex PCR rounds. TRBV1-TRBV30 forward and Cbeta reverse primers drove the first two roughly 10-cycle rounds. TCRdb re-called the multiplex PCR reads through MiXCR, storing one row per CDR3 protein. This sample has about 100,000 distinct CDR3 sequences; more than 65% occur once, and the top ten carry roughly 12%. DNA and RNA were both co-extracted from 20-30 mg of bulk tissue that had not been sorted.

The chain is built from TRBV2 and TRBJ2-2; 7 bases are a match to TRBD2. This TCR was sampled from a woman aged 60-75 years with primary liver carcinoma and hepatitis B virus infection. The sequenced material came from liver tumor tissue from sampling region 2. Stated subset: tumor region T2, inferior pole. The CDR3 DNA reads as TGTGCCAGCACTCGGGGAGGGTACACCGGGGAGCTGTTTTTT. It translates to CASTRGGYTGELFF.